The 25 T cell receptor beta chains listed next were all sequenced from one sample in a study of T cell repertoires in cytomegalovirus infection. Antigen specificity for these receptors is unknown. TCRdb reanalysed the reads using MiXCR and keeps one entry per CDR3 protein. The table lists about 920,000 distinct CDR3 sequences, roughly 30% of them singletons. The sample here was cultured CD8+ T cells from PBMCs, taken from culture after CMV antigen stimulation. Receptors originate from a human donor in good health (CMV status not recorded). Some clones in this sample may be carry-over from other donors' samples.

The V call is TRBV6-6, the J call TRBJ1-2, with 7 positions matching TRBD1. The V segment lost 7 bases and the J segment 3 bases; nucleotides outside the gene matches: 8. CDR1 MNHNY and CDR2 SVGAGI come from the germline V gene (reference sequence). CDR3 length: 14 amino acids. CDR3 in amino acids: CASKEGGVYYGYTF. Written as DNA, the CDR3 is TGTGCCAGCAAGGAAGGGGGCGTTTACTATGGCTACACCTTC.

Only a few counts were recorded for this clonotype. The chain joins TRBV20-1 to TRBJ2-5; 10 bases are a match to TRBD2. Germline lookup yields CDR1 DFQATT and CDR2 SNEGSKA (reference sequence). The CDR3 totals 16 residues. J gave up 2 bases and V 5 bases, and 11 bases lay outside the gene matches. CDR3 residues: CSAHPLLAGIQETQYF. The CDR3, as DNA: TGCAGTGCTCATCCCTTACTAGCGGGGATACAAGAGACCCAGTACTTC.

The chain is built from TRBV13 and TRBJ2-5, with D perhaps TRBD2 (6 bases). The V gene's germline CDR1 is PRHDT and CDR2 FYEKMQ (reference sequence). The V gene lost 1 base and the J gene lost 0 bases, with 12 bases spanning the gap. The CDR3 is 16 residues long. CDR3 bases: TGTGCCAGCAGCTTAGTAGCGGTGGGTAACCAAGAGACCCAGTACTTC. This gives the protein CASSLVAVGNQETQYF. The variable domain in full, with the rest retrieved from reference TRBV13 and TRBJ2-5, is AAGVIQSPRHLIKEKRETATLKCYPIPRHDTVYWYQQGPGQDPQFLISFYEKMQSDKGSIPDRFSAQQFSDYHSELNMSSLELGDSALYFCASSLVAVGNQETQYFGPGTRLLVL.

The rearrangement links TRBV19 to TRBJ2-4; TRBD2 might be the D (5 bases). Germline CDR1 and CDR2: LNHDA and SQIVND (reference sequence). The CDR3 sequence is 15 residues long. The germline V and J ends were trimmed by 3 bases and 4 bases, with 13 bases remaining between them. The CDR3 sequence is CASSMDSGLKNIQYF. The CDR3 DNA reads as TGTGCCAGTAGTATGGATTCGGGATTGAAAAACATTCAGTACTTC.

In its sample, this clonotype was seen many times. The chain joins TRBV12-3 or TRBV12-4 to TRBJ2-7; 8 nucleotides line up with TRBD1. The CDR3 consists of 13 residues. Unmatched junction bases numbered 6, after V lost 6 bases and J lost 5 bases. The chain's CDR3 is CASSLGQGNEQYF. For the CDR3, the DNA is TGTGCCAGCAGCCTCGGACAGGGAAACGAGCAGTACTTC.

This clonotype was picked up many times. The chain has TRBV7-8 and TRBJ2-3, with D unresolved. The CDR3 runs 14 residues. V shed 1 base and J shed 3 bases, with 8 bases lying between them. Germline loops: CDR1 SGHVS, CDR2 FQNEAQ. CDR3 amino acids: CASSLVRNTDTQYF. CDR3 DNA: TGTGCCAGCAGCTTAGTTAGGAATACAGATACGCAGTATTTT.

The genes are TRBV28 and TRBJ2-1; D remains ambiguous. V shed 5 bases and J shed 9 bases, with 17 bases lying between them. The CDR3 is 14 amino acids. Germline-derived CDR1 and CDR2 are MDHEN and SYDVKM. The CDR3 spells CASSITPAPGEQFF. CDR3 bases: TGTGCCAGCAGTATAACTCCGGCCCCCGGTGAGCAGTTCTTC. The full variable domain, in which reference TRBV28 and TRBJ2-1 provide the parts outside the CDR3, is DVKVTQSSRYLVKRTGEKVFLECVQDMDHENMFWYRQDPGLGLRLIYFSYDVKMKEKGDIPEGYSVSREKKERFSLILESASTNQTSMYLCASSITPAPGEQFFGPGTRLTVL.

This clonotype was counted only a few times. This chain uses TRBV12-3 or TRBV12-4 with TRBJ1-5, with 7 nucleotides matching TRBD1. J was trimmed by 6 bases and V by 2 bases; bases with no gene match: 7. The CDR3 consists of 15 residues. The CDR3 nucleotides are TGTGCCAGCAGTTTAAAGGTCCAGGGGGTTCAGCCCCAGCATTTT. It yields the protein CASSLKVQGVQPQHF.

CDR3 in DNA: TGTGCCAGCAGCTGGAGATGGGGAGAGACCCAGTACTTC. Its protein is CASSWRWGETQYF. V and J are TRBV7-6 and TRBJ2-5; D uncertain. The ends were cut back, 4 bases at V and 4 bases at J, with 10 bases in the middle. Germline V gives CDR1 SGHVS, CDR2 FNYEAQ. The CDR3 loop spans 13 amino acids.

This clonotype appeared a few times. The V gene is TRBV7-9, the J gene TRBJ2-1, with TRBD1 as a possible D gene (6 bases). The CDR3 runs 17 residues. Germline V gene data show CDR1 as SEHNR and CDR2 as FQNEAQ (reference sequence). V dropped 4 bases and J dropped 3 bases, with 19 bases sitting between them. This CDR3 is CASSYQGRRRDYNEQFF. DNA for the CDR3: TGTGCCAGCAGCTATCAGGGGCGAAGAAGGGACTACAATGAGCAGTTCTTC.

The CDR3 sequence is CASSPGGGYSNYGYTF. The CDR3 DNA is TGTGCCAGCAGTCCAGGTGGAGGGTACTCTAACTATGGCTACACCTTC. The chain has TRBV27 and TRBJ1-2; D gene unclear. Per the germline V gene, CDR1 is MNHEY and CDR2 is SMNVEV (reference sequence). With 5 bases removed from V and 0 bases from J, the gap between germline ends came to 16 bases. The length of the CDR3 is 16 residues.

This clonotype has ten or more counts. This chain uses TRBV5-1 with TRBJ1-2, with no clear D. The CDR3 covers 14 residues. Germline values: CDR1 SGHRS, CDR2 YFSETQ. V lost 1 base and J lost 8, with 15 bases in between. As DNA, the CDR3 is TGCGCCAGCAGCTTGCCAGGCCTCTTCCAAGGCTACACCTTC. Its protein product is CASSLPGLFQGYTF.

The chain uses TRBV12-5 and TRBJ2-3; TRBD1 matches 9 bases. The length of the CDR3 is 16 residues. V shed 1 base and J 2 bases; nucleotides not matched to a gene: 4. Per the germline V gene, CDR1 is LGHNT and CDR2 is FRNRAP. In DNA, the CDR3 is TGTGCTAGTGGTTTGGCCGGGACAGGGTACACAGATACGCAGTATTTT. This gives the protein CASGLAGTGYTDTQYF.

The chain recombines TRBV27 with TRBJ1-5, with D perhaps matching TRBD1 (6 bases). Trimming took off 3 bases at V and 5 bases at J, with 8 bases between the two ends. Germline V CDR1 and CDR2: MNHEY, SMNVEV (reference sequence). The CDR3 covers 13 residues. The CDR3 sequence: CASSLGGHQPQHF. As DNA, the CDR3 is TGTGCCAGCAGTTTGGGGGGGCATCAGCCCCAGCATTTT.

V and J are TRBV28 and TRBJ2-7, with D maybe TRBD2 (6 bases). There are 17 residues in the CDR3. The germline V gene has CDR1 MDHEN and CDR2 SYDVKM. V was clipped by 6 bases and J by 0 bases, with 21 bases between them. CDR3 coding DNA: TGTGCCAGCAGCCCCAGGTTGGGTAGCGGCGACTCCTACGAGCAGTACGTC. Residues: CASSPRLGSGDSYEQYV.

This clonotype came up a few times. The chain links TRBV12-3 or TRBV12-4 to TRBJ2-1; D is perhaps TRBD1 or TRBD2 (5 bases each). Trimming stripped 1 base from V and 1 base from J, with 11 bases between. The CDR3 spans 16 residues. CDR3 sequence (DNA): TGTGCCAGCAGTTTAGAGGGACCAGTTTCCTACAATGAGCAGTTCTTC. Protein: CASSLEGPVSYNEQFF.

V usage is TRBV7-9 and J usage is TRBJ2-5; a weak D match, TRBD2 (6 bases). Trimming took off 5 bases at V and 3 bases at J, with 10 bases between the two ends. This CDR3 comprises 13 residues. Germline loops: CDR1 SEHNR, CDR2 FQNEAQ (reference sequence). In DNA form, the CDR3 reads TGTGCCAGCAGCAAATGCGGGGAAGAGACCCAGTACTTC. It specifies CASSKCGEETQYF.

This clonotype was seen repeatedly, ten times or more. The chain is built from TRBV7-2 and TRBJ1-5; D is undetermined. V lost 2 bases, J lost 7 bases, and 15 bases lay in between. This CDR3 has 15 residues. Germline CDR1 SGHTA, CDR2 FQGNSA. For the CDR3, the DNA is TGTGCCAGCAGCTTACCCGGGCTCCATGGGCAGCCCCAGCATTTT. The encoded protein is CASSLPGLHGQPQHF.

This clonotype showed up many times. The chain carries TRBV28 and TRBJ2-5; no clear D gene. This CDR3 has 13 amino acids. V lost 1 base, J lost 2 bases, and 5 bases lay in between. The germline V gene encodes CDR1 MDHEN and CDR2 SYDVKM. CDR3 DNA sequence: TGTGCCAGCAGTTTATTGAATCAAGAGACCCAGTACTTC. Protein product: CASSLLNQETQYF.

This clonotype was counted between two and nine times. The rearrangement joins TRBV6-1 to TRBJ1-3; 7 bases agree with TRBD1. Losses at the gene ends were 6 bases for V and 1 base for J; bases not matched to a gene: 6. CDR3 length: 15 amino acids. Germline CDR1 MNHNS, CDR2 SASEGT. The CDR3 reads CASSRTGDSGNTIYF. The CDR3 nucleotides are TGTGCCAGCAGCCGGACAGGAGATTCTGGAAACACCATATATTTT.

This clonotype was seen once. The CDR3 DNA reads TGCAGTGCTAGAGCCCCAATGGGACTAGCGGAGACCCAGTACTTC. Its translation is CSARAPMGLAETQYF. V usage is TRBV20-1 and J usage is TRBJ2-5; 10 nucleotides agree with TRBD2. There are 15 residues in the CDR3. Germline V gene lookup returns CDR1 DFQATT and CDR2 SNEGSKA (reference sequence). Trimming removed 1 base from V and 5 bases from J; junction bases left unmatched: 7.

The CDR3 region is CASSTRHSENQPQHF. The CDR3 bases are TGTGCCAGCAGCACAAGACATTCCGAGAATCAGCCCCAGCATTTT. The rearrangement joins TRBV11-2 to TRBJ1-5; D remains ambiguous. The CDR3 spans 15 residues. Germline values: CDR1 SGHAT, CDR2 FQNNGV. V gave up 5 bases and J gave up 4 bases, with 15 bases separating them.

The chain has TRBV6-5 and TRBJ1-1; 7 bases match TRBD1. The CDR3 is made up of 15 amino acids. The germline CDR1 and CDR2 sequences are MNHEY and SVGAGI. V shed 4 bases and J 6 bases; nucleotides not matched to a gene: 11. CDR3 sequence: CASSFLHQGGPEAFF. CDR3 nucleotide sequence: TGTGCCAGCAGTTTTTTACACCAGGGGGGGCCTGAAGCTTTCTTT.

This clonotype was counted a few times. The rearrangement uses TRBV6-2 or TRBV6-3 and TRBJ2-3; TRBD1 aligns across 8 bases. There are 17 residues in the CDR3. With V trimmed by 2 bases and J by 3 bases, 10 bases remained unmatched. CDR1 and CDR2 (germline): MNHEY, SVGEGT. CDR3 nucleotide sequence: TGTGCCAGCAGTTACCTCGTGGACAGGGTGATTACAGATACGCAGTATTTT. Translated: CASSYLVDRVITDTQYF.

The CDR3 sequence: CASSVRQGGGNTIYF. The CDR3 DNA is TGTGCCAGCAGCGTCCGACAGGGTGGTGGAAACACCATATATTTT. The chain carries TRBV7-6 and TRBJ1-3; TRBD1 agrees at 7 bases. Germline V gene sequence: CDR1 SGHVS, CDR2 FNYEAQ. Trimming cost V 5 bases and J 3 bases; bases outside gene matches: 7. The CDR3 runs to 15 residues.